What follows is one T cell receptor beta chain and its context. Antigen unknown. The Oncomine TCR Beta short-read assay sequenced DNA from cultured CD4+ T cells. TCRdb reprocessed the PCR reads with MiXCR, giving one entry per CDR3 protein. This table holds 6,500 to 8,500 distinct CDR3 sequences, about 61% found once. These data come from a study of vaccination and CD4 T cells after COVID-19. The V gene end was trimmed by 8 bases and the J gene end by 11 bases; junction bases not matched to a gene: 6. The length of the CDR3 is 12 residues. CDR1 MDHEN and CDR2 SYDVKM come from the germline V gene. Treatment noted: roughly 10-day PBMC culture with coronavirus spike peptide pools or control peptides (ViraFEST assay). T cells were expanded with peptide pools, and expanded clonotypes were identified by TCR sequencing.

The source was cultured CD4+ T cells from blood, collected after SARS-CoV-2 vaccination. This clonotype was obtained from a human donor with COVID-19. V gene TRBV28 combines with J gene TRBJ1-1; 12 positions match TRBD1. CDR3 sequence: CASEGQGARAFF. The CDR3 coding sequence is TGTGCCAGCGAGGGACAGGGGGCGCGTGCTTTCTTT.